The 22 T cell receptor beta chains below come from one sample, sequenced in a study of blood T cells in healthy people across ages. The second PCR ran about 6 to 11 cycles with a sample-barcoded 5' primer and J-beta primers. One entry per CDR3 protein, called by TCRdb with MiXCR from the 5' RACE reads. The sample lists 1.5 million to 2 million distinct CDR3 sequences; roughly two fifths were seen once. The sequenced sample consisted of blood. The origin of the receptors is a human donor in good health.

This clonotype occurred a few times. This chain joins TRBV7-2 and TRBJ2-5; TRBD2 aligns across 8 bases. V shed 5 bases and J 9 bases; nucleotides not matched to a gene: 8. CDR1 is SGHTA, CDR2 FQGNSA, per germline. This CDR3 has 13 residues. CDR3 sequence (DNA): TGTGCCAGCAGCCCGCCCAACGGGGGGGCCCAGTACTTC. Residues: CASSPPNGGAQYF.

V usage is TRBV5-5 and J usage is TRBJ2-3; no reliable D call. This CDR3 comprises 13 residues. Germline V gene lookup returns CDR1 SGHKS and CDR2 YYEKEE (reference sequence). V shed 4 bases and J shed 6 bases, with 12 bases lying between them. Written as DNA, the CDR3 is TGTGCCAGCAGCACCGCCAGCCGGGATACGCAGTATTTT. It specifies CASSTASRDTQYF.

The rearrangement uses TRBV6-1 and TRBJ1-1, with D tentatively TRBD1 (5 bases). Germline V gene data show CDR1 as MNHNS and CDR2 as SASEGT. This CDR3 region has 14 residues. The germline V and J ends were trimmed by 4 bases and 7 bases, with 16 bases remaining between them. The CDR3 DNA is TGTGCCAGCAGTGTGGGACCTAGGGCCCTTGAAGCTTTCTTT. Translated: CASSVGPRALEAFF.

The chain has TRBV29-1 and TRBJ1-1; 10 bases line up with TRBD1. V lost 4 bases and J lost 1; bases outside the gene matches: 15. This CDR3 has 18 residues. Germline-derived CDR1 and CDR2 are SQVTM and ANQGSEA. As DNA, the CDR3 is TGCAGCGTTGGAGTGAAGGAGGACAGGGGGTTCCAGAACACTGAAGCTTTCTTT. It encodes CSVGVKEDRGFQNTEAFF. The whole variable domain, filled in from reference TRBV29-1 and TRBJ1-1, reads SAVISQKPSRDICQRGTSLTIQCQVDSQVTMMFWYRQQPGQSLTLIATANQGSEATYESGFVIDKFPISRPNLTFSTLTVSNMSPEDSSIYLCSVGVKEDRGFQNTEAFFGQGTRLTVV.

This clonotype has more than one count but fewer than ten. The CDR3 spells CASSLMTGSYNEQFF. Here the CDR3 DNA reads TGCGCCAGCAGCCTCATGACAGGGTCCTACAATGAGCAGTTCTTC. V usage is TRBV5-1 and J usage is TRBJ2-1; 7 nucleotides agree with TRBD1. Germline V gene sequence: CDR1 SGHRS, CDR2 YFSETQ. The CDR3 has 15 residues. Germline trimming cut 4 bases from V and 1 base from J; bases unmatched to any gene: 5.

The V gene is TRBV20-1, the J gene TRBJ2-5; the match to TRBD2 covers 8 bases. The trim removed 2 bases at V and 1 base at J, leaving 6 bases unmatched. Germline CDR1 and CDR2: DFQATT and SNEGSKA (reference sequence). The CDR3 extends over 15 amino acids. The CDR3 reads CSARSREGSQETQYF. CDR3 coding DNA: TGCAGTGCTAGATCCCGGGAGGGATCCCAAGAGACCCAGTACTTC.

The genes are TRBV13 and TRBJ2-5; D tentatively fits TRBD1 or TRBD2 (7 bases each). V lost 5 bases to trimming and J lost 5 bases, with 18 bases between them. The CDR3 is 15 residues long. Germline V gene data show CDR1 as PRHDT and CDR2 as FYEKMQ (reference sequence). The CDR3 loop is CASSPPGGAPETQYF. DNA for the CDR3: TGTGCCAGCAGCCCCCCAGGGGGGGCCCCGGAGACCCAGTACTTC.

The genes are TRBV12-3 or TRBV12-4 and TRBJ2-3; D is ambiguous. Trimming stripped 2 bases from V and 11 bases from J, with 20 bases between. There are 15 residues in the CDR3. CDR3 sequence reads: CASSLRQTKADVQYF. In DNA form, the CDR3 reads TGTGCCAGCAGTTTACGGCAAACTAAAGCAGATGTGCAGTATTTT.

The V call is TRBV6-6, the J call TRBJ2-4; 7 bases line up with TRBD1. The J call may be incorrect, as the DNA end agrees better with TRBJ2-7. Germline V gene sequence: CDR1 MNHNY, CDR2 SVGAGI (reference sequence). The CDR3 is 15 amino acids. CDR3 sequence (DNA): TGTGCCAGCAGTCAGCCGACAGGGCTCCCCTACGAGCAGTACTTC. Translating gives CASSQPTGLPYEQYF.

This clonotype was detected only a few times. The CDR3 DNA is TGTGCCAGCAGCCAAGAAGTCGACCCCTCTAGGGAGCAGTACTTC. Translating gives CASSQEVDPSREQYF. J is TRBJ2-7 and V is TRBV3-1, with D uncertain. Between the trimmed V and J ends, which lost 0 bases and 7 bases, there was a span of 16 bases. Germline V gives CDR1 LGHDT, CDR2 YNNKEL (reference sequence). The CDR3 extends over 15 amino acids.

The chain recombines TRBV7-8 with TRBJ1-5, with D possibly being TRBD1 (6 bases). Trimming took 2 bases from V and 3 from J, leaving 14 bases between them. Germline lookup yields CDR1 SGHVS and CDR2 FQNEAQ. The CDR3 covers 16 residues. The CDR3 loop is CASSLFRGGPNQPQHF. CDR3 DNA: TGTGCCAGCAGCTTATTTAGGGGGGGACCCAATCAGCCCCAGCATTTT.

This clonotype was counted a few times. The chain carries TRBV29-1 and TRBJ2-2, with TRBD2 identical over 8 bases. The junction had 9 bases not matched to a gene; V was cut back by 7 bases and J by 2 bases. The CDR3 sequence is 15 residues long. In germline, CDR1 is SQVTM, CDR2 ANQGSEA. CDR3 sequence (DNA): TGCAGCGCCGGCCCCGCGGGGGGAAACACCGGGGAGCTGTTTTTT. Amino acids: CSAGPAGGNTGELFF.

V gene TRBV15 combines with J gene TRBJ2-5; D unresolved. CDR3 size: 15 residues. Between the trimmed V and J ends, which lost 0 bases and 8 bases, there was a span of 16 bases. Germline lookup yields CDR1 LNHNV and CDR2 YYDKDF (reference sequence). The CDR3 DNA sequence: TGTGCCACCAGCAGAGATCCGGCAGCCGCAGATACCCAGTACTTC. Translation: CATSRDPAAADTQYF.

Notes on this clonotype: This clone may be a read error of a much larger clone one base away. The J gene is TRBJ2-4, the V gene TRBV6-2 or TRBV6-3; possible D gene TRBD2, 5 bases. Germline CDR1 reads MNHEY; CDR2 reads SVGEGT. The CDR3 sequence is 13 residues long. Trimming removed 8 bases from V and 2 bases from J, with 10 bases in between. CDR3 residues: CASGLLTKNIQYF. CDR3 DNA sequence: TGTGCCAGCGGACTTCTGACCAAAAACATTCAGTACTTC.

This sequence joins TRBV7-2 and TRBJ2-7, with 7 bases that match TRBD2. This CDR3 has 16 amino acids. Germline lookup yields CDR1 SGHTA and CDR2 FQGNSA. V lost 2 bases and J lost 0; bases outside the gene matches: 7. The CDR3 loop reads CASSLRAGFSSYEQYF. The CDR3 DNA is TGTGCCAGCAGCTTAAGAGCGGGGTTCAGCTCCTACGAGCAGTACTTC.

This clonotype was seen a handful of times. The CDR3 DNA follows: TGCGCCAGCAGTCAGGGAGGGGCGAGTGGTGAAAAACTGTTTTTT. It translates to CASSQGGASGEKLFF. The chain joins TRBV10-2 to TRBJ1-4; perhaps TRBD1 as D (5 bases). Trimming removed 5 bases from V and 7 bases from J, with 17 bases in between. From germline, CDR1 is WSHSY and CDR2 SAAADI. The CDR3 is made up of 15 amino acids.

The V and J genes are TRBV20-1 and TRBJ2-5; weak D call: TRBD1 (5 bases). There are 13 residues in the CDR3. Germline V lookup: CDR1 DFQATT, CDR2 SNEGSKA (reference sequence). V lost 7 bases, J lost 1 base, and 13 bases lay in between. Here the CDR3 reads CSEADSSQETQYF. In DNA form, the CDR3 reads TGCAGTGAAGCAGACAGTTCCCAAGAGACCCAGTACTTC.

This clonotype has more than one count but fewer than ten. This chain links TRBV20-1 with TRBJ1-2, with unresolved D. Deletions cut 1 base from V and 7 bases from J, with 16 bases between. The CDR3 extends over 14 amino acids. Germline CDR1 and CDR2: DFQATT and SNEGSKA (reference sequence). The CDR3 is CSARGSIASSGYTF. CDR3 coding DNA: TGCAGTGCTAGAGGGTCCATTGCATCTTCTGGCTACACCTTC.

The V and J genes are TRBV9 and TRBJ2-1; D may be TRBD1 (5 bases). The CDR3 contains 15 residues. V lost 0 bases and J 6 bases, leaving 13 bases between the germline ends. Germline V lookup: CDR1 SGDLS, CDR2 YYNGEE. CDR3 residues: CASSVEAGYGNEQFF. CDR3 nucleotide sequence: TGTGCCAGCAGCGTAGAGGCAGGGTATGGCAATGAGCAGTTCTTC.

The chain uses TRBV6-2 or TRBV6-3 and TRBJ2-4; D remains unclear. The end of the DNA is better explained by TRBJ2-7, so the J call may be wrong. From germline, CDR1 is MNHEY and CDR2 SVGEGT. This CDR3 region has 13 residues. The CDR3 DNA sequence: TGTGCCAGCACGCCGGGTAGTTCCTACGAGCAGTACTTC. As protein: CASTPGSSYEQYF.

The rearrangement uses TRBV7-2 and TRBJ2-3; D is unresolved. The CDR3 is 16 residues long. CDR1 SGHTA and CDR2 FQGNSA come from the germline V gene. With 1 base removed from V and 0 bases from J, the gap between germline ends came to 11 bases. The CDR3 loop is CASSLEAEPSTDTQYF. CDR3 DNA: TGTGCCAGCAGCTTAGAAGCAGAACCTAGCACAGATACGCAGTATTTT.

Comments on this clonotype: One junction end does not reproduce the germline sequence, and a read error may be involved. This sequence joins TRBV4-2 and TRBJ2-3; TRBD2 matches at 15 bases. The CDR3 spans 20 residues. Germline loops: CDR1 LGHNA, CDR2 YNFKEQ. CDR3 protein: CASSQDEPGLAGGRTDTRYF. The CDR3 DNA is TGTGCCAGCAGCCAAGACGAACCGGGACTAGCGGGGGGCCGCACAGATACGCGGTATTTT.